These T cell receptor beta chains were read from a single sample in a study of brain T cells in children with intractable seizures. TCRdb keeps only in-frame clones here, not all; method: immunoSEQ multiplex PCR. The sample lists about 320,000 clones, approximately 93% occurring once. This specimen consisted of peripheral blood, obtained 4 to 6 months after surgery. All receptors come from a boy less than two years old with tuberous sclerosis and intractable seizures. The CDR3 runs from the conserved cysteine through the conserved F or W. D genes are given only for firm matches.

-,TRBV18,CASSQPGPRSYNEQFF
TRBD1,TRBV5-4,CASSLLEPVGTGGEAFF
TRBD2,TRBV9,CASSIRGLAASYEQYF
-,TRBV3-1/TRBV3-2,CASSQGGFYGYTF
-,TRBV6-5,CASSYSTGYEQYF
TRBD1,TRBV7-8,CASSLVGDRGSVGELFF
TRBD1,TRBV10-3,CAIRAGGDYNSPLHF
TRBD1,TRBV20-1,CSAREQGQQPF
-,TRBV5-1,CASSDTLAPFEQYF
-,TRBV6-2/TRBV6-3,CASSYSRPNQPQHF
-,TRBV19,CASLARTNEKLFF
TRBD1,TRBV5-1,CASSLGGTDHGYTF
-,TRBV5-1,CASGPGLADQETQYF
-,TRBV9,CASSAGGAAEKLFF
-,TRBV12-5,CASGLGIWAKPQHF
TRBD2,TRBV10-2,CASSENREAYNEQFF
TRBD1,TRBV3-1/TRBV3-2,CASSPDRGDYGYTF
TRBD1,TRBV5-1,CASSQQGAGTEAFF
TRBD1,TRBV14,CASSGTDTDTQYF
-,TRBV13,CASSSWDSYEQYF
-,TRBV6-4,CASSLSSYNEQFF
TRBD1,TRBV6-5,CASVQGGENYGYTF
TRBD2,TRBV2,CASSERTSGYNEQFF
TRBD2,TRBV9,CASSPRKGRDTGELFF
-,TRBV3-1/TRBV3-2,CASSPRDSSEAFF
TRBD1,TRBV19,CASSIDLWGNRGYGYTF
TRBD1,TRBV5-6,CASSLGSDRDTEAFF
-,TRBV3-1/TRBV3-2,CASSRGEGRYGYTF
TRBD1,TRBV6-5,CASSYLGQGGANVLTF
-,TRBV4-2,CASSRPEVTGDYGYTF
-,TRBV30,CAWSGRRGREYEQYF
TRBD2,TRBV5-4,CASSYQGAGETQYF
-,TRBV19,CASSIEYPTYEQYF
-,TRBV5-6,CASSLRGFDNEQFF
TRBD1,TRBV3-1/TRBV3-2,CASSHPGQGAYEQYF
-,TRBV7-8,CASSNRADSPQPQHF